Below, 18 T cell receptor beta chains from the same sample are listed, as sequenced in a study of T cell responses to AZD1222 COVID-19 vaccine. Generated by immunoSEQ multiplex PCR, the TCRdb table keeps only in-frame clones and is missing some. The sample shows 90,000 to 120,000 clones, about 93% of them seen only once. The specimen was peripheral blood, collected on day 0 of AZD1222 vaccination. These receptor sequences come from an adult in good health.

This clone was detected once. CDR3 coding DNA: TGTGCCAGCAGCTTAGATCTAAGGATAAGGGTCACTGAAGCTTTCTTT. This translates into CASSLDLRIRVTEAFF. The chain uses TRBV11-3 and TRBJ1-1, with D hard to call. Looked up from germline, CDR1 is SGHNT and CDR2 is YENEEA. Trimming removed 0 bases from V and 4 bases from J, with 15 bases in between. CDR3 size: 16 residues.

The DNA of the CDR3 is TGTGCCAGCAGCCAAGAGGTGGCCAACTCCTACGAGCAGTACTTC. Amino acid sequence: CASSQEVANSYEQYF. This rearrangement joins TRBV4-2 to TRBJ2-7; no clear D. Germline values: CDR1 LGHNA, CDR2 YNFKEQ. The CDR3 length is 15 residues. V dropped 0 bases and J dropped 0 bases, with 9 bases sitting between them.

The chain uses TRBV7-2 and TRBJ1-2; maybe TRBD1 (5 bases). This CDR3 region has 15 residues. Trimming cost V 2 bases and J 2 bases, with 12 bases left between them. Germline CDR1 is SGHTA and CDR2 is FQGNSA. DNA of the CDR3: TGTGCCAGCAGCTTATTAAGGACACTCAACTATGGCTACACCTTC. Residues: CASSLLRTLNYGYTF.

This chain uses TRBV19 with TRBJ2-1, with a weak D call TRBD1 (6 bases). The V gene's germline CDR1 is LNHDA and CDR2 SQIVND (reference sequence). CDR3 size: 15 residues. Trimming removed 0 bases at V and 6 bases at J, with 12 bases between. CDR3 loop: CASSIEGQGINEQFF. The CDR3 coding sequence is TGTGCCAGTAGTATAGAAGGGCAGGGGATCAATGAGCAGTTCTTC.

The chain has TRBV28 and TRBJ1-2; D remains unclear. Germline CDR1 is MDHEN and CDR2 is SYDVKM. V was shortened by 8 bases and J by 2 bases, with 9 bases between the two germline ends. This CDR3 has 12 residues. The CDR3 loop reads CASSPGNYGYTF. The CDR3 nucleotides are TGTGCCAGCTCACCTGGGAACTATGGCTACACCTTC.

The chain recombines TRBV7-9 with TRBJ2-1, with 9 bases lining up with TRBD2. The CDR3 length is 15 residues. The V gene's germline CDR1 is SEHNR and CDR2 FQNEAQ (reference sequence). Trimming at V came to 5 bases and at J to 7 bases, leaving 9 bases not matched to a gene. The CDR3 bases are TGTGCCAGCAGCGATACCGGGACTAGCTCGAATGAGCAGTTCTTC. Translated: CASSDTGTSSNEQFF.

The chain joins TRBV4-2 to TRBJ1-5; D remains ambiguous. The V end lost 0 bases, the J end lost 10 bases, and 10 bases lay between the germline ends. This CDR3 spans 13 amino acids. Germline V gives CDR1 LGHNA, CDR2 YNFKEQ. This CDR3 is CASSQDLAGPQHF. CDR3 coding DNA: TGTGCCAGCAGCCAAGATTTGGCGGGCCCCCAGCATTTT.

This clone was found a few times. CDR3 sequence reads: CASSTQTGKEKLFF. In nucleotides, the CDR3 is TGTGCCAGTAGTACCCAGACAGGGAAGGAAAAACTGTTTTTT. The rearrangement links TRBV19 to TRBJ1-4; 7 bases align to TRBD1. Germline V gene data show CDR1 as LNHDA and CDR2 as SQIVND (reference sequence). The CDR3 is 14 amino acids. With V trimmed by 4 bases and J by 8 bases, 7 bases remained unmatched. Looking up the rest from reference TRBV19 and TRBJ1-4 gives the full variable domain: DGGITQSPKYLFRKEGQNVTLSCEQNLNHDAMYWYRQDPGQGLRLIYYSQIVNDFQKGDIAEGYSVSREKKESFPLTVTSAQKNPTAFYLCASSTQTGKEKLFFGSGTQLSVL.

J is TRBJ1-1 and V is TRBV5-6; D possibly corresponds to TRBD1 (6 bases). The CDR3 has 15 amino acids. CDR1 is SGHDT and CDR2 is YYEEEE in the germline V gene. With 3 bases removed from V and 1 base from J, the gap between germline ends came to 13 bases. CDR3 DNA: TGTGCCAGCAGCTCACAGGGAGTTGAGAACACTGAAGCTTTCTTT. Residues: CASSSQGVENTEAFF.

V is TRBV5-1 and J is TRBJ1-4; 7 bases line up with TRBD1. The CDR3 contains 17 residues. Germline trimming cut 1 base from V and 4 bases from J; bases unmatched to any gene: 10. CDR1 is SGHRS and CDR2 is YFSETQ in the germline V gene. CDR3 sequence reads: CASSLLGQTPFNEKLFF. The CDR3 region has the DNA TGCGCCAGCAGCTTGTTGGGACAGACCCCGTTTAATGAAAAACTGTTTTTT.

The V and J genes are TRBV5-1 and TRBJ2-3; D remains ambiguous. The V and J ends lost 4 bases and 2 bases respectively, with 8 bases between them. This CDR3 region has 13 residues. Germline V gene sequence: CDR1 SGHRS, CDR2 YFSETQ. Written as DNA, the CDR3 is TGCGCCAGCAGCAGATCCCCCACAGATACGCAGTATTTT. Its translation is CASSRSPTDTQYF.

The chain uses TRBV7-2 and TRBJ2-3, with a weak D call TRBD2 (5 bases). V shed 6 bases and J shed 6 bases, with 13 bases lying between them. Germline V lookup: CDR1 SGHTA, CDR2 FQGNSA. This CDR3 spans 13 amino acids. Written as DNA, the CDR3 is TGTGCCAGCAGGCTCCCAGCGGCGGATACGCAGTATTTT. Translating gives CASRLPAADTQYF.

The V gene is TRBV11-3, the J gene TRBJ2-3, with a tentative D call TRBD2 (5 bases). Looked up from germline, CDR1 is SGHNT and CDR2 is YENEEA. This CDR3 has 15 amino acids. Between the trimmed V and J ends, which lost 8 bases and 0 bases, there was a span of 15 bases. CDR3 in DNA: TGTGCCAGCCGGGGTACGCGGCTTAGCACAGATACGCAGTATTTT. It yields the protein CASRGTRLSTDTQYF. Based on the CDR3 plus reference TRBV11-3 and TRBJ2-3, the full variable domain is EAGVVQSPRYKIIEKKQPVAFWCNPISGHNTLYWYLQNLGQGPELLIRYENEEAVDDSQLPKDRFSAERLKGVDSTLKIQPAELGDSAVYLCASRGTRLSTDTQYFGPGTRLTVL.

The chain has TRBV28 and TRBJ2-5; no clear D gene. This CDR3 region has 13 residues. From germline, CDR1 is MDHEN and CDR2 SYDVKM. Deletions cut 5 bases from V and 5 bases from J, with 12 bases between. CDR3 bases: TGTGCCAGCAGTCCAAACTTGTCGGAGACCCAGTACTTC. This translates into CASSPNLSETQYF.

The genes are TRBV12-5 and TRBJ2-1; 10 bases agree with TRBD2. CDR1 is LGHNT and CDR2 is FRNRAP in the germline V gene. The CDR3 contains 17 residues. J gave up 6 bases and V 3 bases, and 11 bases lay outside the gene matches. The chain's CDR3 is CASGFYPLAGVGNEQFF. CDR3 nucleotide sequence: TGTGCTAGTGGTTTTTACCCGCTAGCGGGAGTTGGCAATGAGCAGTTCTTC.

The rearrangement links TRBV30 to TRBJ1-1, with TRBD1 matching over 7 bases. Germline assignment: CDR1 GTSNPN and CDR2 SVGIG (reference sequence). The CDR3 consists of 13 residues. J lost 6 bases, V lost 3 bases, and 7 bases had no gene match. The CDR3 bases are TGTGCCTGGAGCGCTGGGACAGACCCTGAAGCTTTCTTT. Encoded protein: CAWSAGTDPEAFF.

This CDR3 is CASSERQTKEKLFF. The CDR3 nucleotides are TGTGCCAGCAGTGAACGACAGACCAAGGAAAAACTGTTTTTT. This rearrangement joins TRBV6-1 to TRBJ1-4, with D possibly TRBD1 on 5 matching bases. Germline CDR1 MNHNS, CDR2 SASEGT. V was pared by 2 bases and J by 8 bases, with 12 bases between. This CDR3 contains 14 residues.

In nucleotides, the CDR3 is TGTGCCAGTCGGGCCGCAGTTCGCCGGGGCACTGAAGCTTTCTTT. Translation gives CASRAAVRRGTEAFF. The V call is TRBV2, the J call TRBJ1-1; D not resolved. V gave up 9 bases and J gave up 4 bases, with 21 bases separating them. CDR1 is SNHLY, CDR2 FYNNEI, per germline. The CDR3 consists of 15 residues. The full variable domain, its missing parts supplied by reference TRBV2 and TRBJ1-1, is EPEVTQTPSHQVTQMGQEVILRCVPISNHLYFYWYRQILGQKVEFLVSFYNNEISEKSEIFDDQFSVERPDGSNFTLKIRSTKLEDSAMYFCASRAAVRRGTEAFFGQGTRLTVV.